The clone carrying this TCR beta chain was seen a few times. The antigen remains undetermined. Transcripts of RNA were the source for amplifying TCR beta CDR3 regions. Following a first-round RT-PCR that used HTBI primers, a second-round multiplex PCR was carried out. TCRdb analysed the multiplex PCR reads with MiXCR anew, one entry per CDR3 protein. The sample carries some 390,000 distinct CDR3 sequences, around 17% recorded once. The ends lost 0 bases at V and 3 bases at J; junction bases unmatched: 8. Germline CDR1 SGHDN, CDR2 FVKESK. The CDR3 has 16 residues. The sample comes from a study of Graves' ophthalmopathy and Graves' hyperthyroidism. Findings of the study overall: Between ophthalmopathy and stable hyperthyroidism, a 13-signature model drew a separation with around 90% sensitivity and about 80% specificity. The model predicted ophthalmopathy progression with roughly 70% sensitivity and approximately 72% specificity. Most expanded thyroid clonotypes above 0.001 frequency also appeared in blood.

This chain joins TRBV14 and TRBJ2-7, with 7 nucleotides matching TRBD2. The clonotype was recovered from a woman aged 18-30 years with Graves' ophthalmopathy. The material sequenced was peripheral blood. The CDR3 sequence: CASSQDRRTRSYEQYF. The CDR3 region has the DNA TGTGCCAGCAGCCAAGATCGGCGGACTAGGAGCTACGAGCAGTACTTC. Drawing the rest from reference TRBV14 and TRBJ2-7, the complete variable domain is EAGVTQFPSHSVIEKGQTVTLRCDPISGHDNLYWYRRVMGKEIKFLLHFVKESKQDESGMPNNRFLAERTGGTYSTLKVQPAELEDSGVYFCASSQDRRTRSYEQYFGPGTRLTVT.